This entry describes one T cell receptor beta chain. What it binds is not known. The data are from a study of radiotherapy plus CTLA-4 blockade in lung cancer. The wider study: With approximately 30% of patients having disease control, objective responses were seen in approximately 17%. Study findings and constraints: In blood, TCR clones derived from the tumor expanded after radiotherapy plus ipilimumab. Among reported predictors of response, early blood T cell clone dynamics with interferon-beta performed best.

The CDR3 is 14 residues long. CDR1 SQVTM and CDR2 ANQGSEA come from the germline V gene. Trimming took off 4 bases at V and 0 bases at J, with 9 bases between the two ends. Profiled with immunoSEQ multiplex PCR; TCRdb holds only in-frame clones, not every one. This sample has 75,000 to 100,000 clones; around 88% occur once, and the top ten carry more than 4.5%. The source is a human donor with non-small cell lung cancer that progressed on radiotherapy plus ipilimumab. The chain has TRBV29-1 and TRBJ2-2, with a possible D match to TRBD2 (5 bases). The specimen was peripheral blood, collected from a patient treated with radiotherapy plus ipilimumab. The CDR3 coding sequence is TGCAGCGTTGGGAGGAACACGAACACCGGGGAGCTGTTTTTT. Encoded protein: CSVGRNTNTGELFF.